This T cell receptor beta chain was documented in a study of blood T cell repertoires in COVID-19. The assay was immunoSEQ multiplex PCR, and TCRdb's table has in-frame clones only and misses some. The sample consists of some 83,000 clones, roughly 87% of them appearing once. The germline V gene has CDR1 GTSNPN and CDR2 SVGIG (reference sequence). The V and J ends lost 0 bases and 1 base, in that order; junction bases with no gene match: 6. The CDR3 is 15 amino acids. The chain uses TRBV30 and TRBJ2-7; 7 bases are a match to TRBD2. What was sequenced was peripheral blood. The sequence was collected from an elderly woman with active or convalescent COVID-19. DNA for the CDR3: TGTGCCTGGAGTGTATTCGGGAGGCCGTCCTACGAGCAGTACTTC. This translates into CAWSVFGRPSYEQYF.